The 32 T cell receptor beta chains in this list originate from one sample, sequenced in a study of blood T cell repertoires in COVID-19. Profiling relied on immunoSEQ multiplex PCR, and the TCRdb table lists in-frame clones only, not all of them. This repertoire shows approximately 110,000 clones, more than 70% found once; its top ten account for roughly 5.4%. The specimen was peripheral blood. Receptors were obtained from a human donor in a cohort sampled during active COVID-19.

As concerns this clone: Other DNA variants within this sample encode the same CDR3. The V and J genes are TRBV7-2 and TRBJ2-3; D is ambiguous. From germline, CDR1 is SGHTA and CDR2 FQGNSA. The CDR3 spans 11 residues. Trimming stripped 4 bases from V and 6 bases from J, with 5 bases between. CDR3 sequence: CASSSADTQYF. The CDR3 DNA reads TGTGCCAGCAGCTCCGCGGATACGCAGTATTTT.

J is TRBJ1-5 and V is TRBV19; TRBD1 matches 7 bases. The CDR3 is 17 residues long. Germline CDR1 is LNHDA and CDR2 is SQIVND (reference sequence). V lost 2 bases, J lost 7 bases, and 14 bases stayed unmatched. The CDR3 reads CASSIQYDRVMRQPQHF. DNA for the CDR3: TGTGCCAGTAGTATACAATACGACAGGGTCATGAGGCAGCCCCAGCATTTT.

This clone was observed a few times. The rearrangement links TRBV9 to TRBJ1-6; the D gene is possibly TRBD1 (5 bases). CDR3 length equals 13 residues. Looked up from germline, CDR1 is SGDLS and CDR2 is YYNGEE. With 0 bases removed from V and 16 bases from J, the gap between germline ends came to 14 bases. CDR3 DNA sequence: TGTGCCAGCAGCGTAGCTGTGCAGGGAACGCTCCACTTT. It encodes CASSVAVQGTLHF.

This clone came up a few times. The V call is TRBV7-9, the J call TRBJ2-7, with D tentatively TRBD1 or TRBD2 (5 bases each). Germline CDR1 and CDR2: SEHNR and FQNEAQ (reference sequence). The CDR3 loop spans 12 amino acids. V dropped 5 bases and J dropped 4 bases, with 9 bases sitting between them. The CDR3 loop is CASSRDGYEQYF. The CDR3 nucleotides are TGTGCCAGCAGCAGGGACGGGTACGAGCAGTACTTC. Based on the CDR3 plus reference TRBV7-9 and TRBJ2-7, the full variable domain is DTGVSQNPRHKITKRGQNVTFRCDPISEHNRLYWYRQTLGQGPEFLTYFQNEAQLEKSRLLSDRFSAERPKGSFSTLEIQRTEQGDSAMYLCASSRDGYEQYFGPGTRLTVT.

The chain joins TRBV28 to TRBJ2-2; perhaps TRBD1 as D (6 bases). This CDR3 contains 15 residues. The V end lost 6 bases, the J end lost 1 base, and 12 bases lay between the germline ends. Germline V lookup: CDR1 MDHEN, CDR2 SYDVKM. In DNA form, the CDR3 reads TGTGCCAGCAGGGGAACAGGGCGGAACACCGGGGAGCTGTTTTTT. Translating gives CASRGTGRNTGELFF.

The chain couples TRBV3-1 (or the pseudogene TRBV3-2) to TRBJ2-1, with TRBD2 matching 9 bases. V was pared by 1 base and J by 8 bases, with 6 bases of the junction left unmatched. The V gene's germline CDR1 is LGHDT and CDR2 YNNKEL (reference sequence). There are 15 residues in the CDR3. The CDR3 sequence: CASSQVSGSWDEQFF. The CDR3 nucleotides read TGTGCCAGCAGCCAAGTTAGCGGGAGCTGGGATGAGCAGTTCTTC.

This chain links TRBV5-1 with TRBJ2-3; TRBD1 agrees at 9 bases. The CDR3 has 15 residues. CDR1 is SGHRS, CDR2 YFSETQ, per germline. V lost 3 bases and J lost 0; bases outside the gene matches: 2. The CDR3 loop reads CASSSGQGSTDTQYF. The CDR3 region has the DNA TGCGCCAGCAGCTCCGGACAGGGGAGCACAGATACGCAGTATTTT.

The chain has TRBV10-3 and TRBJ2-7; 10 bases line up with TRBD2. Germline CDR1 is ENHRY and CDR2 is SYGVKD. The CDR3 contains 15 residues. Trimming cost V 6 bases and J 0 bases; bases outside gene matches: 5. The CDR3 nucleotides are TGTGCCATCAGCGCGGGACTAGCGTTCTCCTACGAGCAGTACTTC. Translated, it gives CAISAGLAFSYEQYF.

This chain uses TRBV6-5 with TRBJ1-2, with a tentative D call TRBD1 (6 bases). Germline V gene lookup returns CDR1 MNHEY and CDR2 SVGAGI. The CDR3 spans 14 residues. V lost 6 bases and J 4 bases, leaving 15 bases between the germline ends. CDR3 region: CASRSQGQGYGYTF. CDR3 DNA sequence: TGTGCCAGCAGGTCCCAGGGGCAGGGCTATGGCTACACCTTC.

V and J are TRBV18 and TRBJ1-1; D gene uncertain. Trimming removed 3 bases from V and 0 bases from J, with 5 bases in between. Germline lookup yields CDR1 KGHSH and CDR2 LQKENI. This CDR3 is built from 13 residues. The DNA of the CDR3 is TGTGCCAGCTCACCGACATTGAACACTGAAGCTTTCTTT. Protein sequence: CASSPTLNTEAFF.

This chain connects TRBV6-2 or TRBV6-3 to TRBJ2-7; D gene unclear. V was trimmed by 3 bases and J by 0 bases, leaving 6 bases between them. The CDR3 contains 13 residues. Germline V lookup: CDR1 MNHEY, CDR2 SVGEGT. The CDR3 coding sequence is TGTGCCAGCAGTTATCAAAACTCCTACGAGCAGTACTTC. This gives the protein CASSYQNSYEQYF.

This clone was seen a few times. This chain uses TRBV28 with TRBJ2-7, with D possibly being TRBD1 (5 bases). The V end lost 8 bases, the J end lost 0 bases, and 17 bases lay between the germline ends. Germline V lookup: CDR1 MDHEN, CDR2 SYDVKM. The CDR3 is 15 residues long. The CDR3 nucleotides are TGTGCCAGCCTCATGGCAGGGTCTTTCTCCTACGAGCAGTACTTC. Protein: CASLMAGSFSYEQYF.

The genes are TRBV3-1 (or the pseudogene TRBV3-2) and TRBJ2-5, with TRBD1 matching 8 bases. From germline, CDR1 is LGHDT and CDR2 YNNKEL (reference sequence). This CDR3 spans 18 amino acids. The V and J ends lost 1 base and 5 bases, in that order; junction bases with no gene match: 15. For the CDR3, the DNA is TGTGCCAGCAGCCAAGGGGGACAGGTCGTTCCTAGACGGGAGACCCAGTACTTC. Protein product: CASSQGGQVVPRRETQYF.

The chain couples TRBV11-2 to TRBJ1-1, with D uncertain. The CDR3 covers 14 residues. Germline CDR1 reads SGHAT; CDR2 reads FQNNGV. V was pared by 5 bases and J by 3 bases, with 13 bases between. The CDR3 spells CASSQAWRYTEAFF. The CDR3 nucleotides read TGTGCCAGCAGCCAAGCCTGGCGGTACACTGAAGCTTTCTTT.

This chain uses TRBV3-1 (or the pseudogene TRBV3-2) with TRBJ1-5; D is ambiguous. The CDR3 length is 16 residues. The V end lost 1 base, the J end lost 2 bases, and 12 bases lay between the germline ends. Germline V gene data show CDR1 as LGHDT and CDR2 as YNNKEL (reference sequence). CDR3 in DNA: TGTGCCAGCAGCCAAGGGGGAGGTCCGGGCAATCAGCCCCAGCATTTT. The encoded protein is CASSQGGGPGNQPQHF.

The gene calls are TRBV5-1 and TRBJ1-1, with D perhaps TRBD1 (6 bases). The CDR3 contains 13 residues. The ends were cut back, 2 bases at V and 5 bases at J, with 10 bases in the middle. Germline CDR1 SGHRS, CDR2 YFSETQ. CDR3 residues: CASSLQGGTEAFF. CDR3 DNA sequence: TGCGCCAGCAGCTTACAGGGTGGTACTGAAGCTTTCTTT.

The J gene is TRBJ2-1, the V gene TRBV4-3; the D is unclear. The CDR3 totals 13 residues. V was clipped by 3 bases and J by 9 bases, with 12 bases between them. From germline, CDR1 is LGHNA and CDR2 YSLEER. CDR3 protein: CASSHPPRLEQFF. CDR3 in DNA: TGCGCCAGCAGCCACCCCCCCCGACTTGAGCAGTTCTTC.

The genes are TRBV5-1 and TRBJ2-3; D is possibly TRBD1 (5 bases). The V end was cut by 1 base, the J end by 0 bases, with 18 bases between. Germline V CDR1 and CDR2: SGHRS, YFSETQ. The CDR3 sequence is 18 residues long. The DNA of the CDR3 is TGCGCCAGCAGCTTGAGGGCCCCCCAGGGCGCTAGCACAGATACGCAGTATTTT. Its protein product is CASSLRAPQGASTDTQYF.

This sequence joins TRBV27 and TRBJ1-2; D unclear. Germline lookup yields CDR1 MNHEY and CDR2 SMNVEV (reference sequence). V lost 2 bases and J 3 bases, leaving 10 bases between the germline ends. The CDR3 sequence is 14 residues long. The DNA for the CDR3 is TGTGCCAGCAGTTTACAGGCGGGCCACTATGGCTACACCTTC. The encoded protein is CASSLQAGHYGYTF.

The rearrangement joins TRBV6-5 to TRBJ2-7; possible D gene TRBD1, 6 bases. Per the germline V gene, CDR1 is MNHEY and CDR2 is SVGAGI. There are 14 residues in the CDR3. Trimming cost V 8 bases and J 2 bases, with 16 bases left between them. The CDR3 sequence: CASAMTGRTYEQYF. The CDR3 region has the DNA TGTGCCAGCGCTATGACAGGCCGAACCTACGAGCAGTACTTC.

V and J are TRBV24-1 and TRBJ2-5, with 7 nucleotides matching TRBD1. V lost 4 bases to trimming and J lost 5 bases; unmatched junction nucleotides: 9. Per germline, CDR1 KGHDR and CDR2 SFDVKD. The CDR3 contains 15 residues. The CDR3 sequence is CATSDSGTERETQYF. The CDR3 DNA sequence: TGTGCCACCAGTGACTCCGGGACAGAAAGGGAGACCCAGTACTTC.

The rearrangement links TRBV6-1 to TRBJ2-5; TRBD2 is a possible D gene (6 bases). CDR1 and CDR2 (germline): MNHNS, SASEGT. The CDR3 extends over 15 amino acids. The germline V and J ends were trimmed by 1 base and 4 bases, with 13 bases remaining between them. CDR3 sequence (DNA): TGTGCCAGCAGTGAAGGTGCGGGACTGGGAGAGACCCAGTACTTC. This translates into CASSEGAGLGETQYF.

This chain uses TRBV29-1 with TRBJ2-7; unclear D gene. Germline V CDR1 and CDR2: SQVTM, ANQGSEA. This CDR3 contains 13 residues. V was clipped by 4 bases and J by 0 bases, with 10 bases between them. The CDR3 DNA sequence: TGCAGCGTTGTATCCCGGAGCTCCTACGAGCAGTACTTC. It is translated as CSVVSRSSYEQYF.

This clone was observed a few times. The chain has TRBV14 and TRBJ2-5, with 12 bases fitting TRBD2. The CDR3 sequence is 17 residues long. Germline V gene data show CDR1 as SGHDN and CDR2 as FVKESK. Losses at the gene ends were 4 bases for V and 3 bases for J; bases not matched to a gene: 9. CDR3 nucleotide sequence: TGTGCCAGCAGCCTATCTAGCGGGAGGGGAAACGAAGAGACCCAGTACTTC. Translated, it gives CASSLSSGRGNEETQYF.

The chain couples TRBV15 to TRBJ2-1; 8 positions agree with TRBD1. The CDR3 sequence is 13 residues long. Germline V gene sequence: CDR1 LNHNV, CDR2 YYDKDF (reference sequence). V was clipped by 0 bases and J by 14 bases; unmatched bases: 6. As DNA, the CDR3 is TGTGCCACCAGCAGAGACAGGGGGCAGAGGGAGTTCTTC. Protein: CATSRDRGQREFF.

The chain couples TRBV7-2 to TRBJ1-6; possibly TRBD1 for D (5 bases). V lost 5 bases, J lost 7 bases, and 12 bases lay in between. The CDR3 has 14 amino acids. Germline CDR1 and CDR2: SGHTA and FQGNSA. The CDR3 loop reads CASSSGTNNSPLHF. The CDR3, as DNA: TGTGCCAGCAGCAGCGGGACTAACAATTCACCCCTCCACTTT.

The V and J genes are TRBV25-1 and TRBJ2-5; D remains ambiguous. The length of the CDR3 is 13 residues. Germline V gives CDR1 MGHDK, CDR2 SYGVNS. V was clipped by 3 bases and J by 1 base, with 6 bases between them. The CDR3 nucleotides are TGTGCCAGCAGTGAGGCAGGCCAAGAGACCCAGTACTTC. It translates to CASSEAGQETQYF.

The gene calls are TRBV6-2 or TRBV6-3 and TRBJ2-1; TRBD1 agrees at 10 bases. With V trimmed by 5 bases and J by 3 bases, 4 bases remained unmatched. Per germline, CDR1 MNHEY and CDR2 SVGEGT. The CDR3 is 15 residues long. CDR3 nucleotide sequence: TGTGCCAGCAGTAACCGGGACAGGGGCTACAATGAGCAGTTCTTC. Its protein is CASSNRDRGYNEQFF.

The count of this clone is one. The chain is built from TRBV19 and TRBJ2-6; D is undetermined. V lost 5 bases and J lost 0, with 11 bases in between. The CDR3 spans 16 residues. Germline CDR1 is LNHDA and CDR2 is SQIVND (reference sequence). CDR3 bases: TGTGCCAGTAGTTCTGGGCTGAACTCTGGGGCCAACGTCCTGACTTTC. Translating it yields CASSSGLNSGANVLTF.

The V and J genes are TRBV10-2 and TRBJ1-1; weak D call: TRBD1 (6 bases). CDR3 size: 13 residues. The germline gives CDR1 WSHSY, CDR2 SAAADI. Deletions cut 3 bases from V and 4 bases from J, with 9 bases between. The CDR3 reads CASSDQGSTEAFF. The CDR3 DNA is TGCGCCAGCAGTGACCAGGGGAGCACTGAAGCTTTCTTT.

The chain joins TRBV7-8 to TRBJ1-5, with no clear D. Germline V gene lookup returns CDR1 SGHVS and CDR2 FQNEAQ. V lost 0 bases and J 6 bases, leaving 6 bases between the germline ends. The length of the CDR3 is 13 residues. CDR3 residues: CASSLAGGQPQHF. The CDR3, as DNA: TGTGCCAGCAGCTTAGCGGGAGGTCAGCCCCAGCATTTT.

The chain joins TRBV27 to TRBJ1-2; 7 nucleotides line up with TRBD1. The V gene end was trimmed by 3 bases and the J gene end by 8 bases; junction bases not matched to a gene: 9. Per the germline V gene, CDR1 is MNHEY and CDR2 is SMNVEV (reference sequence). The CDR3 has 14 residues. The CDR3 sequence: CASSFSGGGDGYTF. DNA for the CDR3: TGTGCCAGCAGTTTCTCAGGGGGAGGCGACGGCTACACCTTC.